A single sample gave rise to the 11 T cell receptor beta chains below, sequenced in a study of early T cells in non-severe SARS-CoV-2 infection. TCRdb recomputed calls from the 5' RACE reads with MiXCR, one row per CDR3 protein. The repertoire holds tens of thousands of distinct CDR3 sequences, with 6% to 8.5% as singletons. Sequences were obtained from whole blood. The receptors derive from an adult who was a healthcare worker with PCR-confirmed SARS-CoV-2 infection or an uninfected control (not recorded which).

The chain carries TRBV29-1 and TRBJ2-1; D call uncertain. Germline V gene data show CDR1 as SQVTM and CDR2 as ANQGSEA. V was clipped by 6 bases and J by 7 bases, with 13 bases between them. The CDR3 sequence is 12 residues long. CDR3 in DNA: TGCAGCGTCCGGTATAACTTTAATGAGCAGTTCTTC. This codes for CSVRYNFNEQFF.

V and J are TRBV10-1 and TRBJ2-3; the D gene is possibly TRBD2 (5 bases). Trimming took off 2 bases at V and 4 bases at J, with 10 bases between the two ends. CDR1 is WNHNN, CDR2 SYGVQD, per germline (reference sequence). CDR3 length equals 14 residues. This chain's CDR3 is CASSEKRAPDTQYF. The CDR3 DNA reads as TGCGCCAGCAGTGAGAAGAGGGCCCCAGATACGCAGTATTTT.

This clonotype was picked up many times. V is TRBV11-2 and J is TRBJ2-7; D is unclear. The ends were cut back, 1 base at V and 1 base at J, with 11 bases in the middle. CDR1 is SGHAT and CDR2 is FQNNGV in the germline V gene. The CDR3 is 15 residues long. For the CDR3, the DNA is TGTGCCAGCAGCTTAGTGTTTCAAGGGTCCTACGAGCAGTACTTC. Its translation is CASSLVFQGSYEQYF.

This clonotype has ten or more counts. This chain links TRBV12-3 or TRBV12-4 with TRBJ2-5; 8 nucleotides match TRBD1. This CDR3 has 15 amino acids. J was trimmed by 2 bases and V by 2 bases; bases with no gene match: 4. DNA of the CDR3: TGTGCCAGCAGTTTAAGGACAGGGAAGCAAGAGACCCAGTACTTC. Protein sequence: CASSLRTGKQETQYF.

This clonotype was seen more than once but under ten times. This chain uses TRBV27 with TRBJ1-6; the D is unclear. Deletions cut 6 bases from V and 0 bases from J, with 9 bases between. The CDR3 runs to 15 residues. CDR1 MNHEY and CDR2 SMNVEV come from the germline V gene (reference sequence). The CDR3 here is CASRGWDSYNSPLHF. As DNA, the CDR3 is TGTGCCAGCAGGGGCTGGGACTCCTATAATTCACCCCTCCACTTT.

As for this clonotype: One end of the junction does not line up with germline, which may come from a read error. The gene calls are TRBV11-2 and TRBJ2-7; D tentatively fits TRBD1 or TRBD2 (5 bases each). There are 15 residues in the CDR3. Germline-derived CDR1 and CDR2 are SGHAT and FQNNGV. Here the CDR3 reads CASSLRAGTSYEQHF. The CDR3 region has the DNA TGTGCCAGCAGCTTAAGGGCCGGGACCTCCTACGAGCAGCACTTC. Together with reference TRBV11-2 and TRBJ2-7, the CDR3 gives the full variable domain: EAGVAQSPRYKIIEKRQSVAFWCNPISGHATLYWYQQILGQGPKLLIQFQNNGVVDDSQLPKDRFSAERLKGVDSTLKIQPAKLEDSAVYLCASSLRAGTSYEQHFGPGTRLTVT.

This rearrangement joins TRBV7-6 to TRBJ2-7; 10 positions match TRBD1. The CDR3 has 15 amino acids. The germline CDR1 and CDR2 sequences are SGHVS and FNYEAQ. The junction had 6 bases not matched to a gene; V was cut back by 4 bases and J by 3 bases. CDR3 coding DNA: TGTGCCAGCAGCTCCGGGGGGACAGGGGACTACGAGCAGTACTTC. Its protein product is CASSSGGTGDYEQYF.

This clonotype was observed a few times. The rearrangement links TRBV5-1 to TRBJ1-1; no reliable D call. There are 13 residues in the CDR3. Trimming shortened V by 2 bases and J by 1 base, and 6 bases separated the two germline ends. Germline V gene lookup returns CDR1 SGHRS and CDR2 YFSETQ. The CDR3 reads CASSFVGNTEAFF. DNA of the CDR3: TGCGCCAGCAGCTTTGTGGGGAACACTGAAGCTTTCTTT. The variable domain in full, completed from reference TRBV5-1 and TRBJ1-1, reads KAGVTQTPRYLIKTRGQQVTLSCSPISGHRSVSWYQQTPGQGLQFLFEYFSETQRNKGNFPGRFSGRQFSNSRSEMNVSTLELGDSALYLCASSFVGNTEAFFGQGTRLTVV.

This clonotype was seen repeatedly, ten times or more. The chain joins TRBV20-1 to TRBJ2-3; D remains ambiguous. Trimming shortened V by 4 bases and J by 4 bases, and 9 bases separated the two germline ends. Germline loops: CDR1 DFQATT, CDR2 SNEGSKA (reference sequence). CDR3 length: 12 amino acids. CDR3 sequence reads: CSATRLADTQYF. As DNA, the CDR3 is TGCAGTGCTACCAGACTTGCAGATACGCAGTATTTT.

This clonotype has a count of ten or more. The CDR3 bases are TGTGCCAGCAGTGAAGTCGGCGGGAATGAGCAGTTCTTC. This codes for CASSEVGGNEQFF. V and J are TRBV2 and TRBJ2-1; TRBD2 is a possible D gene (5 bases). Trimming shortened V by 1 base and J by 7 bases, and 8 bases separated the two germline ends. The CDR3 is 13 residues long. Germline V gene sequence: CDR1 SNHLY, CDR2 FYNNEI.

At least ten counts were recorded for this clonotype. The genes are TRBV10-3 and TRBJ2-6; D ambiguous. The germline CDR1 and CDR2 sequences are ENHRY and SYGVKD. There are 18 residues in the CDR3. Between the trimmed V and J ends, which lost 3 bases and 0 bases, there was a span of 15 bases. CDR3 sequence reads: CAISDPGRLNSGANVLTF. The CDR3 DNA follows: TGTGCCATCAGTGACCCAGGACGGCTTAACTCTGGGGCCAACGTCCTGACTTTC.